This TCR beta chain was retrieved from a study of STAT5B mutations in CD4+ large granular lymphocyte leukemia. Study background: The CDR3 'QG' motif was associated with a particular HLA allele among healthy donors.

This clone was seen only once. Its antigen is not identified. Regarding the study as a whole: Patient CD4-sorted repertoires looked more clonal than healthy CD4+ repertoires, even without putative leukemic clones. Compared with healthy controls (2/35), patient top clones favored TRBV06 (8/27).

The germline V gene has CDR1 SGHAT and CDR2 FQDESV (reference sequence). Trimming took off 5 bases at V and 1 base at J, with 8 bases between the two ends. This CDR3 has 13 amino acids. Per the study methods: Lowest detectable productive clonotype frequency was 2.59 x 10-5. Clones were read by immunoSEQ multiplex PCR, and TCRdb kept only the in-frame ones, dropping some. Clone size and V and J calls were adopted from that table, with D and trimming inferred from the DNA. Of 37,000 or so clones detected, around 84% appear once; the ten largest clones hold 0.3% to 0.45%. J is TRBJ1-1 and V is TRBV11-1; D is unresolved. What was sequenced was CD4+ T cells from blood buffy coats. The receptor was isolated from a human donor in good health. CDR3 region: CASSMPGNTEAFF. The CDR3 DNA reads TGTGCCAGCAGCATGCCAGGGAACACTGAAGCTTTCTTT. The full variable domain, in which reference TRBV11-1 and TRBJ1-1 provide the parts outside the CDR3, is EAEVAQSPRYKITEKSQAVAFWCDPISGHATLYWYRQILGQGPELLVQFQDESVVDDSQLPKDRFSAERLKGVDSTLKIQPAELGDSAMYLCASSMPGNTEAFFGQGTRLTVV.